The 10 T cell receptor beta chains listed next were all sequenced from one sample in a study of PD-1 blockade in classical Hodgkin lymphoma. All the patients suffered relapse after autologous stem cell transplantation, and brentuximab vedotin exposure differed. Here immunoSEQ multiplex PCR was the method, and the copy in TCRdb shows in-frame clones only, minus some. The table records about 110,000 clones, roughly nine tenths of them present only once. The sequencing used peripheral blood mononuclear cells (PBMCs), collected before the second cycle of nivolumab. The receptors shown here come from a human donor with classical Hodgkin lymphoma.

The chain employs TRBV10-2 and TRBJ1-1; D call uncertain. This CDR3 is built from 15 residues. Deletions cut 2 bases from V and 10 bases from J, with 20 bases between. CDR1 is WSHSY, CDR2 SAAADI, per germline. CDR3 coding DNA: TGCGCCAGCAGTGAGAACGTGTTTGAGGGAATTAGAGCTTTCTTT. The encoded protein is CASSENVFEGIRAFF.

The V gene is TRBV5-1, the J gene TRBJ1-1; perhaps TRBD1 as D (6 bases). The CDR3 runs to 14 residues. Germline-derived CDR1 and CDR2 are SGHRS and YFSETQ. V lost 0 bases and J lost 3, with 9 bases in between. The CDR3 sequence: CASSLGQGYTEAFF. DNA for the CDR3: TGCGCCAGCAGCTTGGGGCAGGGGTACACTGAAGCTTTCTTT.

The chain couples TRBV4-2 to TRBJ2-1; D is perhaps TRBD2 (6 bases). The V gene lost 0 bases and the J gene lost 9 bases, with 18 bases spanning the gap. Per germline, CDR1 LGHNA and CDR2 YNFKEQ. This CDR3 spans 16 amino acids. The CDR3 DNA reads as TGTGCCAGCAGCCAAGAGAAAACTAGCATGTTTGGTGAGCAGTTCTTC. This sequence encodes CASSQEKTSMFGEQFF.

The chain recombines TRBV6-6 with TRBJ1-5; D gene ambiguous. Per the germline V gene, CDR1 is MNHNY and CDR2 is SVGAGI (reference sequence). This CDR3 is 16 amino acids long. V lost 2 bases to trimming and J lost 4 bases, with 15 bases between them. The CDR3 nucleotides are TGTGCCAGCAGTTACCCGGAAGGGAAATCAAATCAGCCCCAGCATTTT. Its translation is CASSYPEGKSNQPQHF.

This chain uses TRBV18 with TRBJ2-1; 10 nucleotides agree with TRBD2. Trimming cost V 3 bases and J 2 bases; bases outside gene matches: 10. The CDR3 runs to 18 residues. CDR1 and CDR2 (germline): KGHSH, LQKENI. The DNA for the CDR3 is TGTGCCAGCTCACCTCTAGGGTCTAGCGGGGGCACCTACAATGAGCAGTTCTTC. It codes for CASSPLGSSGGTYNEQFF.

V usage is TRBV21-1 and J usage is TRBJ1-1. TRBV21-1 counts as a pseudogene. The CDR3 is 13 amino acids. In DNA form, the CDR3 reads TGTGCCAGCGAGGGAGGGGTTAAGACTGAAGCTTTCTTT. This codes for CASEGGVKTEAFF.

This clone turned up a few times. The chain carries TRBV2 and TRBJ1-2; D might be TRBD1 (5 bases). This CDR3 has 14 residues. CDR1 is SNHLY and CDR2 is FYNNEI in the germline V gene. V was clipped by 4 bases and J by 5 bases, with 14 bases between them. DNA of the CDR3: TGTGCCAGCAGTGGGCAGGGTGGCCGATATGGCTACACCTTC. This translates into CASSGQGGRYGYTF.

V is TRBV11-2 and J is TRBJ1-2, with D perhaps matching TRBD1 (5 bases). The CDR3 has 15 amino acids. The ends were cut back, 6 bases at V and 2 bases at J, with 16 bases in the middle. Germline CDR1 and CDR2: SGHAT and FQNNGV. The CDR3 nucleotides read TGTGCCAGCAGGTCACAGGACGGGGGGAACTATGGCTACACCTTC. Residues: CASRSQDGGNYGYTF.

This sequence joins TRBV2 and TRBJ2-4; D is tentatively TRBD1 or TRBD2 (5 bases each). The V gene's germline CDR1 is SNHLY and CDR2 FYNNEI. The CDR3 covers 13 residues. The ends were cut back, 3 bases at V and 6 bases at J, with 9 bases in the middle. Here the CDR3 DNA reads TGTGCCAGCAGTGAGGGACGGATAAACATTCAGTACTTC. Amino acid sequence: CASSEGRINIQYF.

The gene calls are TRBV29-1 and TRBJ1-1; no definite D call. Per germline, CDR1 SQVTM and CDR2 ANQGSEA. The V end lost 2 bases, the J end lost 0 bases, and 13 bases lay between the germline ends. This CDR3 has 15 amino acids. The chain's CDR3 is CSVEPAQLLNTEAFF. The CDR3 DNA reads TGCAGCGTTGAACCGGCCCAACTCCTGAACACTGAAGCTTTCTTT.